The T cell receptor (beta chain) described here comes from a study of T cells in Graves' hyperthyroidism and ophthalmopathy (dated by TCRdb to 2018 to 2020). General notes on the study: Peripheral blood samples were taken at the time of initial diagnosis, prior to any treatment. TCR V-J signatures able to tell the groups apart were searched for in a discovery cohort of some 100 patients, of whom more than 40 had Graves' ophthalmopathy and around 56 had stable Graves' hyperthyroidism. An independent validation cohort of 18 to 20 hyperthyroidism patients and 17 patients who later progressed to ophthalmopathy tested prospective prediction of ophthalmopathy. The roughly 91 discovery patients were randomly divided into training and test sets at a 7:3 ratio. In addition, the study compared T-cell repertoires in thyroid tissue and in blood from roughly six Graves' hyperthyroidism patients. After sampling, hyperthyroidism patients received methimazole starting at 30 mg daily, and ophthalmopathy patients received high-dose intravenous methylprednisolone. According to the paper, TCR Vbeta CDR3 sequencing was carried out on some 130 peripheral blood samples, which came from around 43 ophthalmopathy, around 74 hyperthyroidism and roughly 17 progressor patients.

Study-level results and caveats: Sample size was not statistically predetermined, and investigators were not blinded to group allocation. Blood samples also contained most of the expanded thyroid clonotypes (frequency above 0.001), which suggests that blood repertoires may reflect thyroid immune responses. A 13 V-J signature model separated ophthalmopathy from stable hyperthyroidism, with about 90% sensitivity and 81.08% specificity in cross-validation and 80%/75% in testing. During validation, the model predicted progression to ophthalmopathy a median of approximately 6 months ahead of onset, with roughly 65% sensitivity and 72.22% specificity.

Ophthalmopathy patients had moderately to severely active disease, Clinical Activity Score of at least 3, NOSPECS grade of at least 4, and duration under 3 months. The study excluded patients with uncontrolled infections, other autoimmune diseases, pregnancy or lactation. Clinical symptoms, serum thyroxine and TRAb, thyroid ultrasound, and orbital computed tomography formed the basis for the diagnoses. PBMCs were isolated from 8 to 10 ml of fresh peripheral blood by Ficoll-Paque density gradient centrifugation. Trizol reagent was used to extract total RNA, and RNA quality was then checked on an Agilent 2100 Bioanalyzer. The TCR beta CDR3 regions were amplified from RNA transcripts. For the first round of RT-PCR on the TCR CDR3, the HTBI primer set was used together with the Qiagen OneStep RT-PCR kit. A second multiplex PCR round built the libraries, followed by size selection and purification. The libraries were sequenced on an Illumina HiSeq2000 using paired-end 100 bp reads. From the authors' description of their analysis: SOAPnuke was used to process the raw data, with reads discarded if the reads contained adapters or uncalled bases, had a mean Phred below 15, or lacked an exact constant-primer or identifier match. High-quality paired reads were merged using COPE v1.2.5, and each unique nucleotide sequence was defined as a clonotype. MiTCR v1.1 was used to align clonotypes to the IMGT TRBV, TRBD and TRBJ reference segments. The analysis was restricted to V-J combinations with a frequency above 0.0001, which together covered over 99% of the repertoires. A TCS score was defined as the ratio of F50 (clonal expansion) to E x V (chaos), with BLOSUM62-based TCRdist applied between CDR3 peptides within each V-J. Welch's t-statistics and random forest reduced fewer than 550 V-J features to roughly 13, which were used in a naive Bayes classifier (R e1071). Starting from the raw public reads, TCRdb applied fastp trimming at Q25, assembled clones with MiXCR and retained in-frame beta chains. Rows with one shared CDR3 protein collapse into an entry with the most common genes and DNA. TCRdb, not the authors, supplied the V and J calls. This sample holds around 690,000 distinct CDR3 sequences; around 21% were observed only once. 30% to 40% of the sample rests with the top ten.

This clonotype appeared a few times. Its antigen has not been determined. No clone much larger than this one lies a single base away; base qualities are absent. Source material: blood. The TCR sequence derives from a man aged 25-45 years with Graves' ophthalmopathy.

The DNA is TGTGCCATCAGCGAAGCCGCCACTGAAGCTTTCTTT. Its coded protein is CAISEAATEAFF. The rearrangement joined TRBV10-3 to TRBJ1-1; a confident D gene designation cannot be given. Taken from cysteine to phenylalanine, the CDR3 has 12 residues. Kept here is only the CDR3 DNA, which spans 36 bases and is read in frame from base 1. The germline V gene specifies ENHRY as CDR1 and SYGVKD as CDR2. V is reduced by 6 bases and J by 4 bases, leaving a spacing of 9 bases between them.